This entry concerns a single T cell receptor beta chain. Its antigen is not identified. This specimen comes from a study of T cells after yellow fever vaccination. Findings of the study overall: One caveat is that FACS-sorted repertoires could contain abundant clonotypes contaminating from the bulk population.

The 5'RACE template-switching step produced TCR cDNA and added a universal primer site and UMIs. TCRdb passed the 5' RACE reads through MiXCR, listing each CDR3 protein once. The sample consists of hundreds of thousands of distinct CDR3 sequences, 13% of them appearing once. CDR1 is SGHAT, CDR2 FQNNGV, per germline. The trim removed 4 bases at V and 4 bases at J, leaving 14 bases unmatched. CDR3 length: 18 amino acids. The sequence came from a man aged 30 to 39 who received the YFV17D yellow fever vaccine. This specimen consisted of PBMCs, obtained on the day of the yellow fever booster vaccination. The chain recombines TRBV11-2 with TRBJ2-2, with 8 nucleotides matching TRBD2. CDR3 amino acids: CASSWRAGARLGTGELFF. CDR3 bases: TGTGCCAGCAGCTGGCGAGCGGGAGCTCGTTTGGGCACCGGGGAGCTGTTTTTT.